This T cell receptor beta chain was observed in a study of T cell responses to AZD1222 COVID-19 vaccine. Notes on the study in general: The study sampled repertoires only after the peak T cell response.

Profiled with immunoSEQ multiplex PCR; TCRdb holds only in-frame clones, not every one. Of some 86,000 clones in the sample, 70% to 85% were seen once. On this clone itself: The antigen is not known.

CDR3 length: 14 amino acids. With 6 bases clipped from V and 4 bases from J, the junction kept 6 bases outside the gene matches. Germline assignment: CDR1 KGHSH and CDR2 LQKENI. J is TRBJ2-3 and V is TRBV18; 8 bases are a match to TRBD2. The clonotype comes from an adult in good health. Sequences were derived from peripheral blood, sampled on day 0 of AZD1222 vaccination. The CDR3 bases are TGTGCCAGCTCTCCCATAGCGGGATCAGATACGCAGTATTTT. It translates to CASSPIAGSDTQYF.